The 4 T cell receptor beta chains reported below all come from one sample, sequenced in a study of blood T cell repertoires in COVID-19. Sequenced by immunoSEQ multiplex PCR; TCRdb stores in-frame clones only, minus some. This sample yields approximately 200,000 clones, of which approximately 81% are seen a single time; roughly a tenth belongs to the top ten. Input material: peripheral blood. The source of these receptors is a woman of 80 years or more with COVID-19, enrolled during active disease.

This clone was seen just once. The V and J genes are TRBV28 and TRBJ1-5, with D perhaps matching TRBD1 (5 bases). The CDR3 contains 12 residues. Germline V gene data show CDR1 as MDHEN and CDR2 as SYDVKM. The V gene lost 5 bases and the J gene lost 7 bases, with 9 bases spanning the gap. In nucleotides, the CDR3 is TGTGCCAGCAGTGACAGTCTCCAGCCCCAGCATTTT. This encodes CASSDSLQPQHF.

The J gene is TRBJ1-2, the V gene TRBV5-8, with D uncertain. Trimming cost V 2 bases and J 2 bases, with 13 bases left between them. Germline CDR1 reads SGHTS; CDR2 reads YDEGEE. The CDR3 is 15 residues long. The CDR3 DNA reads as TGTGCCAGCAGCTTCGGCAGAACTACGAACTATGGCTACACCTTC. This codes for CASSFGRTTNYGYTF. The whole variable domain, filled in from reference TRBV5-8 and TRBJ1-2, reads EAGVTQSPTHLIKTRGQQATLRCSPISGHTSVYWYQQALGLGLQFLLWYDEGEERNRGNFPPRFSGRQFPNYSSELNVNALELEDSALYLCASSFGRTTNYGYTFGSGTRLTVV.

This clone was detected only once. The chain combines TRBV6-5 with TRBJ2-7; D possibly corresponds to TRBD1 (6 bases). The length of the CDR3 is 14 residues. Trimming shortened V by 6 bases and J by 6 bases, and 18 bases separated the two germline ends. Looked up from germline, CDR1 is MNHEY and CDR2 is SVGAGI. In nucleotides, the CDR3 is TGTGCCAGCAGAGCCGGGCCAGGGGCCGTCGAGCAGTACTTC. Translating gives CASRAGPGAVEQYF.

CDR3 sequence reads: CASSLDGQLNTEAFF. The CDR3 region has the DNA TGTGCCAGCAGCTTAGACGGACAGCTGAACACTGAAGCTTTCTTT. The chain joins TRBV11-3 to TRBJ1-1, with D maybe TRBD1 (6 bases). Looked up from germline, CDR1 is SGHNT and CDR2 is YENEEA. The CDR3 totals 15 residues. The ends were cut back, 0 bases at V and 0 bases at J, with 8 bases in the middle.